This record concerns one TCR beta chain sequence. Antigen specificity is unknown. Germline V gives CDR1 SGHDT, CDR2 YYEEEE. The CDR3 consists of 15 residues. The J segment lost 5 bases and the V segment lost 3 bases, leaving 8 bases of the junction unmatched. This record belongs to a study of cytomegalovirus exposure and HLA in healthy donors. Study background: The same platform was used for the approximately 120 validation repertoires as for the approximately 730 first-cohort repertoires, as reported in a later analysis.

Study results and limitations: A list of roughly 180 TCR beta chains associated with cytomegalovirus was given.

Profiled with immunoSEQ multiplex PCR; TCRdb holds only in-frame clones, not every one. In the table there are some 80,000 clones, 90% to 96% of which are singletons. This receptor was identified in a man between 18 and 29 years old in good health and CMV-seropositive. The rearrangement uses TRBV5-6 and TRBJ1-5, with 7 positions matching TRBD1. The sample comprised PBMCs. This chain's CDR3 is CASSSNNRGYQPQHF. CDR3 nucleotides: TGTGCCAGCAGCTCGAATAACAGGGGTTATCAGCCCCAGCATTTT. The variable domain in full, completed from reference TRBV5-6 and TRBJ1-5, reads DAGVTQSPTHLIKTRGQQVTLRCSPKSGHDTVSWYQQALGQGPQFIFQYYEEEERQRGNFPDRFSGHQFPNYSSELNVNALLLGDSALYLCASSSNNRGYQPQHFGDGTRLSIL.